This TCR beta chain came from a study of blood T cell repertoires in COVID-19 (dated by TCRdb to the early 2020s). Looking at the study overall: Samples from collaborators originated in the United States, Italy and Spain and spanned both the acute and convalescent phases of COVID-19. The prospective study material was composed of cDNA or gDNA derived from T cells, B-cell-depleted T cells, or PBMCs. Deeply sampled blood TCRbeta repertoires from subjects exposed to, actively infected with, or recovered from COVID-19 were included in the dataset. The repertoires were released in a freely available public database meant as a resource for research on the immune response to SARS-CoV-2. The samples were drawn from the first 160 participants of the ongoing ImmuneRACE study and from some 1,300 subjects provided by 6 global collaborators. Nearly every sample came with metadata listing a de-identified subject ID, COVID-19 status, age in years and sex. Where HLA class I and class II types were available, the types were taken from metadata supplied by the sample provider, not from assay-based typing. Study-wide conclusions, independent of this receptor: How much clinical and demographic metadata was included differed by source and by participant, and the metadata was provided uncurated.

TCRbeta CDR3 regions were amplified from genomic DNA by means of the immunoSEQ Assay, a bias-controlled multiplex PCR. As for the authors' bioinformatics: Nucleated cell counts per sample were estimated from amplification of reference gene primers within the assay. To quantify the absolute abundance of each unique TCRbeta CDR3 rearrangement, sequence reads were collapsed and filtered. For each sample, productive Simpson clonality was calculated as the square root of Simpson's diversity index across productive rearrangements. TCRdb mirrors the immuneACCESS table, restricted to in-frame sequences. Some clones are absent from its copies; in checked studies, under half trace to an unresolved V gene, and the reason for the others is unknown. Clone size and the V and J calls come from that table; the DNA yielded D and trimming. This sample comprises around 47,000 clones, around 80% of them detected only once. The ten largest clonotypes hold over 20% of the sample.

Note on this clone: It lacks a known antigen. No base quality values were provided; no much bigger clone lies one nucleotide off.

One collaborating source in Seattle enrolled patients while the patients were actively infected and followed the patients over time throughout the course of disease. Whole blood was collected in K2EDTA tubes by collaborating institutions according to the institutions' own protocols. For TCRbeta analysis, collaborators shipped samples in one of three forms: frozen whole blood, isolated PBMCs, or DNA extracted from either of those sample types. Inclusive of the bounding cysteine and phenylalanine, the CDR3 is 16 residues long. Only CDR3 DNA is held: 48 bases, read in frame from base 1. CDR1 and CDR2 were assigned from the germline V gene (reference sequence) as SEHNR and FQNEAQ. V sheds 4 bases and J sheds 0 bases, leaving 12 bases between their ends.

The chain uses TRBV7-9 and TRBJ2-2; a tentative D call is TRBD2 (6 bases match). Sequencing was performed on peripheral blood. The source of this sequence is a woman older than 75 with COVID-19, enrolled during active disease. CDR3 sequence: CASSSFGTSNTGELFF. The nucleotide sequence is TGTGCCAGCAGCTCATTCGGGACTTCGAACACCGGGGAGCTGTTTTTT.